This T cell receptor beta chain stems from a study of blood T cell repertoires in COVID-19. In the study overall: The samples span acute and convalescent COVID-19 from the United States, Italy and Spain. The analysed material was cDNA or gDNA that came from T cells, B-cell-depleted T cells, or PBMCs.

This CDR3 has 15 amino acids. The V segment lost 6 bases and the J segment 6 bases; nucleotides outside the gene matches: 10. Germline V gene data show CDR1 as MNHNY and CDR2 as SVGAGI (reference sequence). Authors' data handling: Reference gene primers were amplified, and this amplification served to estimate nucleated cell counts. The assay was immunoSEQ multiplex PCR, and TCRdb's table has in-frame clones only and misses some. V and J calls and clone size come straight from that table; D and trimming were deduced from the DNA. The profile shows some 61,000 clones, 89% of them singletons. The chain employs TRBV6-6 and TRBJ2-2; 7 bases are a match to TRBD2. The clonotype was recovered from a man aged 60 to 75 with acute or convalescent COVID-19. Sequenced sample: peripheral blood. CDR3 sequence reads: CASSPALGGAGELFF. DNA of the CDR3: TGTGCCAGCAGCCCCGCACTGGGGGGGGCCGGGGAGCTGTTTTTT.